This T cell receptor (beta chain) was identified during a study of blood T cell repertoires in COVID-19. Study summary: Donors in the United States, Italy and Spain gave samples during acute or convalescent COVID-19.

Original analysis: Researchers report that nucleated cell counts were estimated from reference gene primer amplification. Assay used: immunoSEQ multiplex PCR; TCRdb lists only in-frame clones, some missing. The V and J calls and clone size were taken over from that table, and D and trimming were inferred from the DNA. The sample records about 220,000 clones, roughly 80% being singletons. V lost 5 bases, J lost 4 bases, and 10 bases stayed unmatched. The CDR3 is made up of 15 amino acids. CDR1 SGHTA and CDR2 FQGNSA come from the germline V gene. This clone has more than one count but fewer than ten. The receptor was derived from a woman in her fifties or sixties with acute or convalescent COVID-19. The V gene is TRBV7-2, the J gene TRBJ1-2; 7 bases fit TRBD1. The specimen was peripheral blood. The CDR3 is CASSPQGGAGYGYTF. The CDR3 nucleotides are TGTGCCAGCAGCCCCCAAGGGGGCGCCGGCTATGGCTACACCTTC.